The 18 T cell receptor beta chains below all came from one sample that was sequenced in a study of shared clonotypes between healthy human individuals. Using immunoSEQ multiplex PCR, the repertoire was profiled, and TCRdb retains in-frame clones only, with some absent. The sample holds about 2.3 million clones, approximately 90% seen once. Sample: naive CD4+ T cells from PBMCs. The subset was: CD45RA+ positively selected. These receptors came from a young man in good health. Some clones in this sample may be carry-over from other donors' samples.

CDR3 DNA sequence: TGTGCCAGCAGGGGTCCTCACTCTGGAAACACCATATATTTT. This encodes CASRGPHSGNTIYF. The chain carries TRBV28 and TRBJ1-3; D is unclear. The length of the CDR3 is 14 residues. The germline V and J ends were trimmed by 6 bases and 0 bases, with 9 bases remaining between them. Germline V gene lookup returns CDR1 MDHEN and CDR2 SYDVKM.

A remark on this clone: Other DNA sequences within the sample encode an identical CDR3. The chain uses TRBV5-1 and TRBJ2-3, with D perhaps given as TRBD1 or TRBD2 (5 bases each). Germline CDR1 reads SGHRS; CDR2 reads YFSETQ. The CDR3 totals 16 residues. V shed 0 bases and J shed 0 bases, with 11 bases lying between them. This chain's CDR3 is CASSLASGPSTDTQYF. The CDR3 DNA reads as TGCGCCAGCAGCTTGGCTTCGGGGCCCAGCACAGATACGCAGTATTTT.

A note on this clone: This CDR3 is also generated by other DNA sequences in the sample. The gene calls are TRBV2 and TRBJ1-2, with a weak D call TRBD1 (6 bases). The CDR3 length is 13 residues. The germline V gene encodes CDR1 SNHLY and CDR2 FYNNEI. Trimming removed 5 bases from V and 2 bases from J, with 9 bases in between. Here the CDR3 DNA reads TGTGCCAGCAGTCCGACAGGAAACTATGGCTACACCTTC. This gives the protein CASSPTGNYGYTF.

V is TRBV28 and J is TRBJ1-1, with 7 bases that match TRBD1. This CDR3 is built from 12 residues. V was clipped by 6 bases and J by 3 bases; unmatched bases: 1. Germline V gene sequence: CDR1 MDHEN, CDR2 SYDVKM. The DNA for the CDR3 is TGTGCCAGCAGGGGGACAGACACTGAAGCTTTCTTT. It codes for CASRGTDTEAFF.

A remark on this clone: Distinct nucleotide sequences in the sample also encode this CDR3. The rearrangement links TRBV7-3 to TRBJ2-7; D unclear. Deletions cut 0 bases from V and 1 base from J, with 7 bases between. CDR1 and CDR2 from the germline V gene are SGHTA and FQGTGA. The CDR3 has 14 residues. The CDR3 protein is CASSLTPGSYEQYF. CDR3 nucleotides: TGTGCCAGCAGCTTAACGCCAGGATCCTACGAGCAGTACTTC.

CDR3 residues: CASSLEVGRAYEQYF. CDR3 sequence (DNA): TGCGCCAGCAGCTTGGAAGTGGGTCGGGCCTACGAGCAGTACTTC. This chain connects TRBV5-1 to TRBJ2-7; no clear D gene. The CDR3 is made up of 15 amino acids. The germline V gene has CDR1 SGHRS and CDR2 YFSETQ. Trimming stripped 0 bases from V and 2 bases from J, with 12 bases between.

The chain uses TRBV18 and TRBJ2-6, with 7 nucleotides matching TRBD1. The V gene's germline CDR1 is KGHSH and CDR2 LQKENI. This CDR3 is 16 amino acids long. Trimming at V came to 4 bases and at J to 2 bases, leaving 5 bases not matched to a gene. CDR3 DNA: TGTGCCAGCTCACTTAACCAGGGGGCTGGGGCCAACGTCCTGACTTTC. This codes for CASSLNQGAGANVLTF.

The chain uses TRBV7-2 and TRBJ2-3, with TRBD1 matching over 12 bases. Germline assignment: CDR1 SGHTA and CDR2 FQGNSA. The J segment lost 7 bases and the V segment lost 4 bases, leaving 6 bases of the junction unmatched. The length of the CDR3 is 15 residues. This CDR3 is CASSSKGQGAYTQYF. The DNA of the CDR3 is TGTGCCAGCAGCTCCAAGGGACAGGGGGCCTATACGCAGTATTTT. The whole variable domain, remainder taken from reference TRBV7-2 and TRBJ2-3, is GAGVSQSPSNKVTEKGKDVELRCDPISGHTALYWYRQSLGQGLEFLIYFQGNSAPDKSGLPSDRFSAERTGGSVSTLTIQRTQQEDSAVYLCASSSKGQGAYTQYFGPGTRLTVL.

With respect to this clone: Other DNA sequences of this sample code for an identical CDR3. The chain combines TRBV9 with TRBJ2-1; maybe TRBD2 (7 bases). Per germline, CDR1 SGDLS and CDR2 YYNGEE. With 0 bases removed from V and 2 bases from J, the gap between germline ends came to 9 bases. CDR3 length: 15 residues. This chain's CDR3 is CASSVVGGPYNEQFF. CDR3 in DNA: TGTGCCAGCAGCGTAGTCGGGGGGCCCTACAATGAGCAGTTCTTC.

This clone has only a few counts. This CDR3 is also generated by other DNA sequences in the sample. The chain couples TRBV5-1 to TRBJ1-1; no definite D call. V lost 0 bases and J lost 4, with 4 bases in between. From germline, CDR1 is SGHRS and CDR2 YFSETQ. This CDR3 has 12 amino acids. The CDR3 DNA is TGCGCCAGCAGCTTGGTTGGCACTGAAGCTTTCTTT. Translation gives CASSLVGTEAFF.

The V and J genes are TRBV5-8 and TRBJ1-5; 10 positions match TRBD1. Germline CDR1 reads SGHTS; CDR2 reads YDEGEE. This CDR3 spans 18 amino acids. The trim removed 3 bases at V and 1 base at J, leaving 10 bases unmatched. The DNA for the CDR3 is TGTGCCAGCAGCTCCGGGACAGGGGCCCTTTCGAGCAATCAGCCCCAGCATTTT. This sequence encodes CASSSGTGALSSNQPQHF.

Comments on this clone: This specimen includes other DNA sequences encoding the same CDR3. The rearrangement uses TRBV4-1 and TRBJ2-1, with 7 bases fitting TRBD1. This CDR3 region has 15 residues. Germline V gives CDR1 MGHRA, CDR2 YSYEKL. V lost 4 bases, J lost 2 bases, and 5 bases stayed unmatched. The DNA for the CDR3 is TGCGCCAGCAGCCGAGGGACAGTTACCTACAATGAGCAGTTCTTC. It encodes CASSRGTVTYNEQFF.

The chain is built from TRBV5-4 and TRBJ2-2; 8 nucleotides align to TRBD1. The junction had 5 bases not matched to a gene; V was cut back by 4 bases and J by 3 bases. CDR3 length: 15 residues. Germline CDR1 reads SGHNT; CDR2 reads YYREEE (reference sequence). Written as DNA, the CDR3 is TGTGCCAGCAGCAACGGACAGGGCGACACCGGGGAGCTGTTTTTT. Translated: CASSNGQGDTGELFF.

This clone was seen once. The gene calls are TRBV4-3 and TRBJ1-1, with 7 positions matching TRBD1. CDR1 is LGHNA, CDR2 YSLEER, per germline. Trimming cost V 2 bases and J 4 bases; bases outside gene matches: 7. The CDR3 covers 15 residues. The CDR3 DNA sequence: TGCGCCAGCAGCCAACAGACAGGGATTGGCACTGAAGCTTTCTTT. Its protein product is CASSQQTGIGTEAFF.

The gene calls are TRBV27 and TRBJ1-1; D is unresolved. Germline V CDR1 and CDR2: MNHEY, SMNVEV (reference sequence). V gave up 0 bases and J gave up 0 bases, with 11 bases separating them. This CDR3 has 16 amino acids. The CDR3 sequence: CASSLSPPTLNTEAFF. The CDR3 DNA is TGTGCCAGCAGTTTATCCCCCCCGACTTTGAACACTGAAGCTTTCTTT.

The chain recombines TRBV5-1 with TRBJ2-1; D may be TRBD2 (6 bases). Deletions cut 2 bases from V and 7 bases from J, with 19 bases between. The CDR3 totals 16 residues. CDR1 and CDR2 (germline): SGHRS, YFSETQ. The CDR3 bases are TGCGCCAGCAGCTTTGCTTTCGGGAGTAATAGGAATGAGCAGTTCTTC. Encoded protein: CASSFAFGSNRNEQFF.

This chain links TRBV28 with TRBJ1-1; a weak D match, TRBD1 (5 bases). Trimming stripped 8 bases from V and 2 bases from J, with 18 bases between. Germline values: CDR1 MDHEN, CDR2 SYDVKM. The CDR3 extends over 15 amino acids. This chain's CDR3 is CASRRGDVGNTEAFF. DNA of the CDR3: TGTGCCAGCCGCAGAGGGGATGTGGGTAACACTGAAGCTTTCTTT.

A single count supports this clone. J is TRBJ2-3 and V is TRBV6-6; no firm D call. CDR1 and CDR2 (germline): MNHNY, SVGAGI (reference sequence). The CDR3 length is 15 residues. V lost 3 bases and J lost 0, with 10 bases in between. The CDR3 nucleotides read TGTGCCAGCAGTTATGAGGAGCGCAGCACAGATACGCAGTATTTT. Protein sequence: CASSYEERSTDTQYF.